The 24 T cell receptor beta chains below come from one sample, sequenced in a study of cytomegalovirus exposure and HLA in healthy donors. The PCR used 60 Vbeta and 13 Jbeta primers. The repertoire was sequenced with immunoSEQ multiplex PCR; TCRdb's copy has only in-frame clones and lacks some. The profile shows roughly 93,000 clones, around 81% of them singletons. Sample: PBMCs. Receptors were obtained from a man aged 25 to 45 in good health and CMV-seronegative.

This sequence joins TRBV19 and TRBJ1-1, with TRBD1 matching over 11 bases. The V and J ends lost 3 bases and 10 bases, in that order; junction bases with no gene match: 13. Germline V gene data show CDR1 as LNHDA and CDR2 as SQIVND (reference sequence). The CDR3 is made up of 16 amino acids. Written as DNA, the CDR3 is TGTGCCAGTAGTATTCCGGGACAGGGGGTGGCACTGGGAGCTTTCTTT. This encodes CASSIPGQGVALGAFF.

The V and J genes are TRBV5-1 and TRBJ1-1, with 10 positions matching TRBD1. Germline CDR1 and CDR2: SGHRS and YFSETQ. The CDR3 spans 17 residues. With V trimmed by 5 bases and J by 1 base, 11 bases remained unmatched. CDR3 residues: CASRPGQGTGGNTEAFF. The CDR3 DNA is TGCGCCAGCAGGCCGGGACAGGGGACAGGTGGGAACACTGAAGCTTTCTTT. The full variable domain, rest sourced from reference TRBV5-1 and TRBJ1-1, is KAGVTQTPRYLIKTRGQQVTLSCSPISGHRSVSWYQQTPGQGLQFLFEYFSETQRNKGNFPGRFSGRQFSNSRSEMNVSTLELGDSALYLCASRPGQGTGGNTEAFFGQGTRLTVV.

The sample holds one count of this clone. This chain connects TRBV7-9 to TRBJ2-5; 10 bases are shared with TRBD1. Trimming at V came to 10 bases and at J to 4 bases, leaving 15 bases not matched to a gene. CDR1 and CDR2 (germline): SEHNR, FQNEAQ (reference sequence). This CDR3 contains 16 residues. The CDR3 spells CANRLFRDRGAETQYF. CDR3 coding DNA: TGTGCCAACCGTCTTTTCCGGGACAGGGGTGCAGAGACCCAGTACTTC.

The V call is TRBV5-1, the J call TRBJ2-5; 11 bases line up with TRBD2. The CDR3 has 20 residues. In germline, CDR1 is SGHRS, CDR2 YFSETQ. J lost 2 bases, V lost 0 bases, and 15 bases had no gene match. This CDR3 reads CASSLAASGGHVPEQETQYF. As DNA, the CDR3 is TGCGCCAGCAGCTTGGCCGCTAGCGGGGGGCACGTCCCTGAGCAAGAGACCCAGTACTTC.

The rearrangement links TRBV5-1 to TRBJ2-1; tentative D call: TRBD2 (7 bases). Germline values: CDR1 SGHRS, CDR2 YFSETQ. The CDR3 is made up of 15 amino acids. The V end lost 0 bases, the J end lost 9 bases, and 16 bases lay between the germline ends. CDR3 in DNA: TGCGCCAGCAGCTTGGAAGCTAGCGGAGGGGGTGAGCAGTTCTTC. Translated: CASSLEASGGGEQFF.

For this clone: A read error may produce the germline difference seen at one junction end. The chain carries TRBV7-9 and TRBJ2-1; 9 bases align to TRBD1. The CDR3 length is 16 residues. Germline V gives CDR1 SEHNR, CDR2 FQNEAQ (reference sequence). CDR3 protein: CSSSLEQGASYNEQFF. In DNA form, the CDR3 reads TGTTCCAGCAGCTTAGAACAGGGGGCCTCCTACAATGAGCAGTTCTTC.

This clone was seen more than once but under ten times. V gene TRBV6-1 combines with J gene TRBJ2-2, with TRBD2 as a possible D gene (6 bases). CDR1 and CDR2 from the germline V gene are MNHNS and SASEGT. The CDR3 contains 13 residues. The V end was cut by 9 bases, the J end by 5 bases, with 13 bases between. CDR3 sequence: CARGNRETGELFF. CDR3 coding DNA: TGTGCCAGAGGGAATCGGGAGACCGGGGAGCTGTTTTTT.

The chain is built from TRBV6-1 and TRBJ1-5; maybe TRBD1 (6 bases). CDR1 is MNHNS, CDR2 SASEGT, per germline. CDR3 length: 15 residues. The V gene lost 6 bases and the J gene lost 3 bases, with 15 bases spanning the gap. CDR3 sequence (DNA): TGTGCCAGCAGAGTCACAGGGTCTGACAATCAGCCCCAGCATTTT. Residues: CASRVTGSDNQPQHF.

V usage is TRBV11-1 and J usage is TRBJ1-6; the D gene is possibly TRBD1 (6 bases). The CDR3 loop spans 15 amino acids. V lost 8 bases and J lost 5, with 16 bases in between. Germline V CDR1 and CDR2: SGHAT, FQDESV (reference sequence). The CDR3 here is CASAPQGRNNSPLHF. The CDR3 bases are TGTGCCAGCGCCCCTCAGGGGCGGAATAATTCACCCCTCCACTTT.

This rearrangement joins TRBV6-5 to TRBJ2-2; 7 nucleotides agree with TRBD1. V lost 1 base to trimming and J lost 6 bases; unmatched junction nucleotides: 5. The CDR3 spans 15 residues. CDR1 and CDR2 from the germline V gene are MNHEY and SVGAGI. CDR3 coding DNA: TGTGCCAGCAGTTACTTCACAGGGGAAGCCGGGGAGCTGTTTTTT. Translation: CASSYFTGEAGELFF.

This CDR3 is CSVELGDSTNEKLFF. The CDR3 DNA reads TGCAGCGTTGAACTGGGGGACTCAACTAATGAAAAACTGTTTTTT. This chain joins TRBV29-1 and TRBJ1-4, with D perhaps TRBD1 (5 bases). The CDR3 covers 15 residues. V dropped 2 bases and J dropped 0 bases, with 10 bases sitting between them. Germline assignment: CDR1 SQVTM and CDR2 ANQGSEA.

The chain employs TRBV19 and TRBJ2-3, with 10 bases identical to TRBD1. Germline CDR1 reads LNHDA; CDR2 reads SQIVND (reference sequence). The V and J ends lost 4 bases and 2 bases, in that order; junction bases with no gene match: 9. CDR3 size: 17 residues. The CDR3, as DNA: TGTGCCAGTAGTACCGGGACAGGGGTCTTACTCACAGATACGCAGTATTTT. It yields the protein CASSTGTGVLLTDTQYF.

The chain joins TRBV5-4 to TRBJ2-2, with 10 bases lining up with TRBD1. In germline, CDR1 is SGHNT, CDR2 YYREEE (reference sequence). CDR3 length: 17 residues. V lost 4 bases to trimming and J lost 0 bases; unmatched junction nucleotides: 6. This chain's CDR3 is CASSPPGQGTNTGELFF. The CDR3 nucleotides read TGTGCCAGCAGCCCCCCGGGACAGGGGACGAACACCGGGGAGCTGTTTTTT. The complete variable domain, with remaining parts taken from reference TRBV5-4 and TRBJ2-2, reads ETGVTQSPTHLIKTRGQQVTLRCSSQSGHNTVSWYQQALGQGPQFIFQYYREEENGRGNFPPRFSGLQFPNYSSELNVNALELDDSALYLCASSPPGQGTNTGELFFGEGSRLTVL.

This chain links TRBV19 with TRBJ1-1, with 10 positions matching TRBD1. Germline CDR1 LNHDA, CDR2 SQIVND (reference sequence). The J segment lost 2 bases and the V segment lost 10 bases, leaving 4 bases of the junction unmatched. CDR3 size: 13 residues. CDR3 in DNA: TGTGCCACCGGGACAGGGGTAAACACTGAAGCTTTCTTT. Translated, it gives CATGTGVNTEAFF.

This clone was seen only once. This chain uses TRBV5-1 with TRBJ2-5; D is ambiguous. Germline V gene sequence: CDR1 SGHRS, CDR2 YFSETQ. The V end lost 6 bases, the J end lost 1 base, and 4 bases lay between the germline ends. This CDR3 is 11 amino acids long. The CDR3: CASTLQETQYF. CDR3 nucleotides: TGCGCCAGCACCCTCCAAGAGACCCAGTACTTC.

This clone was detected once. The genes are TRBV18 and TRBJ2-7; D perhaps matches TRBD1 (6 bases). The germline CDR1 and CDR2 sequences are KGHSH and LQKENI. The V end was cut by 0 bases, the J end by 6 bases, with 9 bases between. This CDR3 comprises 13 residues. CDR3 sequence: CASSPPGRGEQYF. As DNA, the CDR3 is TGTGCCAGCTCACCACCTGGCAGGGGCGAGCAGTACTTC.

In nucleotides, the CDR3 is TGCGCCAGCAGTACAGCCTTCCGGGACAGGGGCACAGATACGCAGTATTTT. Translation gives CASSTAFRDRGTDTQYF. The chain couples TRBV4-1 to TRBJ2-3, with 9 nucleotides matching TRBD1. Unmatched junction bases numbered 11, after V lost 6 bases and J lost 1 base. The length of the CDR3 is 17 residues. Germline CDR1 reads MGHRA; CDR2 reads YSYEKL.

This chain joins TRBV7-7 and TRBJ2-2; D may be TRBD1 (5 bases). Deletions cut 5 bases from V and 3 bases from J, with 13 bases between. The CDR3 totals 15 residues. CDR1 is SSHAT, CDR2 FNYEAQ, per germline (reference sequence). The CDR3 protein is CASSLNPGYTGELFF. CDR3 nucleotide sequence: TGTGCCAGCAGCCTGAACCCAGGGTACACCGGGGAGCTGTTTTTT.

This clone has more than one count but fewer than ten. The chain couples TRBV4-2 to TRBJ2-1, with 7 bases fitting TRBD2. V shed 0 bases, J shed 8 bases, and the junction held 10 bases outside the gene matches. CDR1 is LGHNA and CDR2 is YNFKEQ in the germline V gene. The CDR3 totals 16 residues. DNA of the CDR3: TGTGCCAGCAGCCAAGAGGGCCCGGGAGGTAGCTATGAGCAGTTCTTC. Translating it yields CASSQEGPGGSYEQFF.

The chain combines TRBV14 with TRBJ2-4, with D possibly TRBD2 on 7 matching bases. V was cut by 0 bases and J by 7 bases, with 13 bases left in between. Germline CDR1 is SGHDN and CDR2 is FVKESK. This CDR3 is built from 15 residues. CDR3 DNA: TGTGCCAGCAGCCAAGATATCGGGGGGCACAACATTCAGTACTTC. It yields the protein CASSQDIGGHNIQYF.

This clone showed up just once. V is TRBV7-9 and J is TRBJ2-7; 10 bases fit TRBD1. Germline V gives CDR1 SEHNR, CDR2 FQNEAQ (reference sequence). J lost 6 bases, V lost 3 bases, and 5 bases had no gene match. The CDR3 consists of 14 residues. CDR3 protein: CASSFGTGDIEQYV. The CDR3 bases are TGTGCCAGCAGCTTCGGGACAGGGGATATCGAGCAGTACGTC.

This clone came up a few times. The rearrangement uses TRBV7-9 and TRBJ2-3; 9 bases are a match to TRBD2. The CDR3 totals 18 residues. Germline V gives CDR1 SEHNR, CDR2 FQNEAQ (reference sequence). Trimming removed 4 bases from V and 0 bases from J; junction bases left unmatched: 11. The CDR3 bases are TGTGCCAGCAGCTCGTCCGAGACTAGCGGCCCGAGCACAGATACGCAGTATTTT. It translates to CASSSSETSGPSTDTQYF.

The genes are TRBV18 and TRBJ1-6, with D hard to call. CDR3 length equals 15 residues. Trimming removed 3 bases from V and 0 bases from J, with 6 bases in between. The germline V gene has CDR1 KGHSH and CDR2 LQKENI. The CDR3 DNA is TGTGCCAGCTCACCGGAGAGCTCCTATAATTCACCCCTCCACTTT. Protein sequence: CASSPESSYNSPLHF.

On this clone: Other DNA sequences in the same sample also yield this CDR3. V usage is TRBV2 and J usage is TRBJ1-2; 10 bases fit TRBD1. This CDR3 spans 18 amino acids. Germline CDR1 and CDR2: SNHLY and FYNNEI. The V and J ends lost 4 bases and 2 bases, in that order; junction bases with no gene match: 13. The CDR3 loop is CASSVWDRGPFSNYGYTF. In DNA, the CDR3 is TGTGCCAGCAGTGTGTGGGACAGGGGACCTTTTTCCAACTATGGCTACACCTTC.